This T cell receptor (beta chain) was observed in a study of T cell repertoires in aging, cancer and after chemotherapy. Peripheral blood genomic DNA, not sorted cells or RNA, was the template. A mixed TRB-A/B primer pool amplified rearranged TRB by multiplex touch-down PCR. TCRdb reanalysed the multiplex PCR reads using MiXCR and keeps one entry per CDR3 protein. The data hold 800 or so distinct CDR3 sequences, with about 51% observed a single time. The sequenced sample was blood. This sequence originates from a human donor with a solid tumor.

CDR3: CASTGTSFYNEQFF. The CDR3 DNA sequence: TGTGCCAGCACAGGGACTTCCTTCTACAATGAGCAGTTCTTC. The rearrangement links TRBV12-3 or TRBV12-4 to TRBJ2-1; D is possibly TRBD2 (6 bases). The CDR3 sequence is 14 residues long. The V end lost 7 bases, the J end lost 3 bases, and 13 bases lay between the germline ends.